A single sample gave rise to the 2 T cell receptor beta chains below, sequenced in a study of cytomegalovirus exposure and HLA in healthy donors. In the PCR, 60 Vbeta and 13 Jbeta primers were used. Sequencing used immunoSEQ multiplex PCR; TCRdb keeps in-frame clones, though not all of them. The sample lists approximately 180,000 clones, roughly 80% occurring once. Sequencing input: PBMCs. These receptors were taken from a woman aged 18-29 years in good health and CMV-seropositive.

A note on this clone: Germline is not matched at one junction end, which may reflect a read error. V usage is TRBV7-9 and J usage is TRBJ2-2, with D maybe TRBD2 (5 bases). The CDR3 contains 14 residues. Germline CDR1 and CDR2: SEHNR and FQNEAQ (reference sequence). In nucleotides, the CDR3 is TGTTCCAGCAGCTTAGCGCGGTCCGGGGGGGAGCTGTTTTTT. It yields the protein CSSSLARSGGELFF.

The rearrangement joins TRBV7-2 to TRBJ2-1; TRBD1 matches at 7 bases. Looked up from germline, CDR1 is SGHTA and CDR2 is FQGNSA. V dropped 7 bases and J dropped 3; count of bases not matched to a gene: 3. The CDR3 extends over 13 amino acids. For the CDR3, the DNA is TGTGCCAGCAACCCAGGGGGCTACAATGAGCAGTTCTTC. Its protein product is CASNPGGYNEQFF.